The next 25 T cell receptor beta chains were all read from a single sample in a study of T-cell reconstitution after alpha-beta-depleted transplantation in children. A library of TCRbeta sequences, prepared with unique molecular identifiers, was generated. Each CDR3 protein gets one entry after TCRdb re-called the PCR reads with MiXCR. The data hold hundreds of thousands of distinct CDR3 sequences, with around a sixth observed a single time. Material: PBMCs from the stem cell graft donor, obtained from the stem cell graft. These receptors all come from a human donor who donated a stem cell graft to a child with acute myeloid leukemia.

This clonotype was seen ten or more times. The CDR3 is CASSFGSLMNTEAFF. As DNA, the CDR3 is TGCGCCAGCAGCTTCGGCAGTCTGATGAACACTGAAGCTTTCTTT. This rearrangement joins TRBV5-1 to TRBJ1-1; D gene unclear. V gave up 2 bases and J gave up 0 bases, with 11 bases separating them. Germline loops: CDR1 SGHRS, CDR2 YFSETQ. This CDR3 region has 15 residues. Full variable domain (outside the CDR3, taken from reference TRBV5-1 and TRBJ1-1): KAGVTQTPRYLIKTRGQQVTLSCSPISGHRSVSWYQQTPGQGLQFLFEYFSETQRNKGNFPGRFSGRQFSNSRSEMNVSTLELGDSALYLCASSFGSLMNTEAFFGQGTRLTVV.

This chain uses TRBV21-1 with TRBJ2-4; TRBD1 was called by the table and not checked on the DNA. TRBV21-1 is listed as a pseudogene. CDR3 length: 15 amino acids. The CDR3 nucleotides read TGTGCCAGCAGCAAAGAGGGGACAGGGATGTACATTCAGTACTTC. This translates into CASSKEGTGMYIQYF.

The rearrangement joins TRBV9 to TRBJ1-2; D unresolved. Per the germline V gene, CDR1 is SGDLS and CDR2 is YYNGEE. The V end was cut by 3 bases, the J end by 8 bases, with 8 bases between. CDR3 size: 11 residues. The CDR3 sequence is CASSAPSGYTF. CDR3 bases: TGTGCCAGCAGCGCCCCCTCCGGCTACACCTTC.

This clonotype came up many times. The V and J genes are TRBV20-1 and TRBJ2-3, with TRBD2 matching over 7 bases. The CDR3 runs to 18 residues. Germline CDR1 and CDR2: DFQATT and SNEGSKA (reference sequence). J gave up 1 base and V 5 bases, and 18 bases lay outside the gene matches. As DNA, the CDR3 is TGCAGTGCTCCAGCAATCCGCGGGCGGGAGCGGGGCACAGATACGCAGTATTTT. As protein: CSAPAIRGRERGTDTQYF.

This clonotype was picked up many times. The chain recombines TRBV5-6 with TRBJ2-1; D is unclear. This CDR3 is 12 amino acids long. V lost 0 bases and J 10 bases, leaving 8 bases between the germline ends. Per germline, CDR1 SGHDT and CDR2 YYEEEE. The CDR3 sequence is CASSLVGGEQFF. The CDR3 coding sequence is TGTGCCAGCAGCTTGGTGGGCGGAGAGCAGTTCTTC. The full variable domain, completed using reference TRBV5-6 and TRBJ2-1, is DAGVTQSPTHLIKTRGQQVTLRCSPKSGHDTVSWYQQALGQGPQFIFQYYEEEERQRGNFPDRFSGHQFPNYSSELNVNALLLGDSALYLCASSLVGGEQFFGPGTRLTVL.

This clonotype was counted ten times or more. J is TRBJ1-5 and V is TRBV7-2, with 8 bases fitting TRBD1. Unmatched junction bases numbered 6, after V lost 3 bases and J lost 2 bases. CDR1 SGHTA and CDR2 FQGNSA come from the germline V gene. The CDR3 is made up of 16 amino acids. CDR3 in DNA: TGTGCCAGCAGCTTTACAGGGGGTCGGGGCAATCAGCCCCAGCATTTT. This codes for CASSFTGGRGNQPQHF. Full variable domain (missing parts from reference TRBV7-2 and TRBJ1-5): GAGVSQSPSNKVTEKGKDVELRCDPISGHTALYWYRQSLGQGLEFLIYFQGNSAPDKSGLPSDRFSAERTGGSVSTLTIQRTQQEDSAVYLCASSFTGGRGNQPQHFGDGTRLSIL.

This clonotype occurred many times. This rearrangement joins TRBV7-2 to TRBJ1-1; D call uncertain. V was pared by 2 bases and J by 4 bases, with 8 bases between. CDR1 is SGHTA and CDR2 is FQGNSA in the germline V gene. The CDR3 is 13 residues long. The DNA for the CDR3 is TGTGCCAGCAGCTTAAGCTCCGGCACTGAAGCTTTCTTT. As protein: CASSLSSGTEAFF.

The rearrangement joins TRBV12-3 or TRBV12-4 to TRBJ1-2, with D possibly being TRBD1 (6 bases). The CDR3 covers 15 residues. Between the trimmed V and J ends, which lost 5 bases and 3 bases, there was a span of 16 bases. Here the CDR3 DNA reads TGTGCCAGCAGTAACTCCAGGGGCCGAGACTATGGCTACACCTTC. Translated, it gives CASSNSRGRDYGYTF.

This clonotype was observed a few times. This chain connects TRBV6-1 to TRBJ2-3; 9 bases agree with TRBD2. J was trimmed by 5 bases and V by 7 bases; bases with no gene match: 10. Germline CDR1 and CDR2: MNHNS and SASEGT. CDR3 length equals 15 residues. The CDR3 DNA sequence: TGTGCCAGCACCCCTGGAGGCGGGGGGGTAGATACGCAGTATTTT. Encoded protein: CASTPGGGGVDTQYF.

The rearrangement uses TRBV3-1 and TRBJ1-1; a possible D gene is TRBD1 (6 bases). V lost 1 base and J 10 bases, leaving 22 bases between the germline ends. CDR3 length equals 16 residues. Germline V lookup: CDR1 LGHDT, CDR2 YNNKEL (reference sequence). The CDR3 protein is CASSQGQGIGLDGAFF. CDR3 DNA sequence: TGTGCCAGCAGCCAAGGGCAGGGGATCGGCTTGGATGGAGCTTTCTTT. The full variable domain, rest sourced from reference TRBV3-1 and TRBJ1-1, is DTAVSQTPKYLVTQMGNDKSIKCEQNLGHDTMYWYKQDSKKFLKIMFSYNNKELIINETVPNRFSPKSPDKAHLNLHINSLELGDSAVYFCASSQGQGIGLDGAFFGQGTRLTVV.

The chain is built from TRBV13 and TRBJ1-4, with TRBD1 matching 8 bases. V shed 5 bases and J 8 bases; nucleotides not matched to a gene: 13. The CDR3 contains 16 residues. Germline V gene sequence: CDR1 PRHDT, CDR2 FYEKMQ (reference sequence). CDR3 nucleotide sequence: TGTGCCAGCAGCCTCAGCGGGACAGGCGGCAGGGAAAAACTGTTTTTT. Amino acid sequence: CASSLSGTGGREKLFF.

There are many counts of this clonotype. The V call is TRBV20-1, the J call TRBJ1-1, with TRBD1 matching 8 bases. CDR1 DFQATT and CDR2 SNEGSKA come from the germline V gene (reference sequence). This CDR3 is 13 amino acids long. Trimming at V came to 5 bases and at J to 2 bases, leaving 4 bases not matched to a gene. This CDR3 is CSAQTGVNTEAFF. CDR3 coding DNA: TGCAGTGCTCAGACAGGGGTTAACACTGAAGCTTTCTTT.

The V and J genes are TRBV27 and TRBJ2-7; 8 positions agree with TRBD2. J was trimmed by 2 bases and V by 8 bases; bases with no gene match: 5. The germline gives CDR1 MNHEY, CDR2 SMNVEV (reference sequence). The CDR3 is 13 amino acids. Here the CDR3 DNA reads TGTGCCAGCCAGACTAGCGACACCTACGAGCAGTACTTC. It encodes CASQTSDTYEQYF.

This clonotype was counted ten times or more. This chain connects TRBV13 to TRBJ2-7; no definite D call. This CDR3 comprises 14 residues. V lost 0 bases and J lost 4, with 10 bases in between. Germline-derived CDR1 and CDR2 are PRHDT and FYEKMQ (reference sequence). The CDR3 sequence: CASSLGQFSYEQYF. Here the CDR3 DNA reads TGTGCCAGCAGCTTAGGACAGTTTTCTTACGAGCAGTACTTC.

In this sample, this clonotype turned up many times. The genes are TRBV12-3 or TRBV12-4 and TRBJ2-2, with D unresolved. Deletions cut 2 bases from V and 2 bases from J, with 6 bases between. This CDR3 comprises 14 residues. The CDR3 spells CASSLNINTGELFF. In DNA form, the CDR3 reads TGTGCCAGCAGTTTAAACATTAACACCGGGGAGCTGTTTTTT.

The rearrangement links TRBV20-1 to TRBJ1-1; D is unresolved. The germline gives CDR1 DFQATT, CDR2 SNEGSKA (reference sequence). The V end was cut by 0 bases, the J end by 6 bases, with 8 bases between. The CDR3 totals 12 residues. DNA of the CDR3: TGCAGTGCTAGAGATCCACAACCTGAAGCTTTCTTT. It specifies CSARDPQPEAFF.

The CDR3 DNA reads as TGCAGTGCTGCTGGACAGGGAATCACAGATACGCAGTATTTT. It is translated as CSAAGQGITDTQYF. This chain links TRBV20-1 with TRBJ2-3, with TRBD1 matching over 8 bases. Germline V gene sequence: CDR1 DFQATT, CDR2 SNEGSKA (reference sequence). The CDR3 covers 14 residues. Trimming took 5 bases from V and 2 from J; bases not matched to a gene: 6.

CDR3: CASSDLSKYGYTF. The CDR3 DNA is TGTGCCAGCAGCGACCTGTCGAAATATGGCTACACCTTC. The chain joins TRBV7-9 to TRBJ1-2; unclear D gene. The germline gives CDR1 SEHNR, CDR2 FQNEAQ (reference sequence). There are 13 residues in the CDR3. V was clipped by 5 bases and J by 5 bases, with 12 bases between them.

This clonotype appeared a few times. The CDR3, as DNA: TGTGCCAGCAGCTTAACGTTGGCCAGCGGGGTGGTTAATGAGCAGTTCTTC. It encodes CASSLTLASGVVNEQFF. This chain joins TRBV7-3 and TRBJ2-1, with 7 bases that match TRBD2. The CDR3 consists of 17 residues. CDR1 is SGHTA, CDR2 FQGTGA, per germline. The J segment lost 7 bases and the V segment lost 0 bases, leaving 12 bases of the junction unmatched.

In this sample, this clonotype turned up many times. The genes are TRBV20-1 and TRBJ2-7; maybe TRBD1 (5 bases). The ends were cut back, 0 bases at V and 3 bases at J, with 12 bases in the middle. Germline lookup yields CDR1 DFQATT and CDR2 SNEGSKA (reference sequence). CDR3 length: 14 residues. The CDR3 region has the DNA TGCAGTGCTAGAGATTGGGGCGTCAACTACGAGCAGTACTTC. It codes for CSARDWGVNYEQYF.

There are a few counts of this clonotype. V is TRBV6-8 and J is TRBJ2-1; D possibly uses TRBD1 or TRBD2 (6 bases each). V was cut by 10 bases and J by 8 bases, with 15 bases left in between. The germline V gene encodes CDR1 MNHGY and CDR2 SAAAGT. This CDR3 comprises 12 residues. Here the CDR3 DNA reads TGTGCCACCCCTCTGGGGGGCGATGAGCAGTTCTTC. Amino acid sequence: CATPLGGDEQFF.

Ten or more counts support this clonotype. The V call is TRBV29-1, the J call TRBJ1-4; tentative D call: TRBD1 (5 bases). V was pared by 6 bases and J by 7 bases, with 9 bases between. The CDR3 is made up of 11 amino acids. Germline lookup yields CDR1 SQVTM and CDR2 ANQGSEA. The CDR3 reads CSVTTGEKLFF. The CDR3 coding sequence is TGCAGCGTCACAACAGGTGAAAAACTGTTTTTT.

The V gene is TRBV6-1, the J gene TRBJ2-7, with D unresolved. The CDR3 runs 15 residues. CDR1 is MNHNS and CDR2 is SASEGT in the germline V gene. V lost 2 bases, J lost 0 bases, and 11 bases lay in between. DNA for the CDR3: TGTGCCAGCAGTGAACTTTCACTCGGCTCCTACGAGCAGTACGTC. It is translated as CASSELSLGSYEQYV.

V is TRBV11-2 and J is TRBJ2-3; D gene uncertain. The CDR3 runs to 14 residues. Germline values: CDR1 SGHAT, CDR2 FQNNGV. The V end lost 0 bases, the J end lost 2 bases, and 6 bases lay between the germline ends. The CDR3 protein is CASSLEHPTDTQYF. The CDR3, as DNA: TGTGCCAGCAGCTTAGAACATCCCACAGATACGCAGTATTTT.

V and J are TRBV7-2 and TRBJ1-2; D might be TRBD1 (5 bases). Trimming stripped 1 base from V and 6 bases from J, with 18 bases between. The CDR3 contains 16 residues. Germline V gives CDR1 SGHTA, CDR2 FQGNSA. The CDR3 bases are TGTGCCAGCAGCTTAGTGGGGGTTGAGGGGCGCGATGGCTACACCTTC. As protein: CASSLVGVEGRDGYTF.